This TCR beta chain was obtained from a study of T cell responses to AZD1222 COVID-19 vaccine. Sequencing used immunoSEQ multiplex PCR; TCRdb keeps in-frame clones, though not all of them. The table has about 110,000 clones, around nine tenths seen once; the top ten hold approximately 3%. CDR3 length: 14 amino acids. Germline loops: CDR1 MGHRA, CDR2 YSYEKL. V lost 1 base, J lost 4 bases, and 10 bases lay in between. The sequencing used peripheral blood, collected on day 0 of MenACWY control vaccination. V is TRBV4-1 and J is TRBJ1-2; D is unclear. The sequence was obtained from an adult in good health. The CDR3: CASSQAWGVYGYTF. In nucleotides, the CDR3 is TGCGCCAGCAGCCAAGCCTGGGGAGTCTATGGCTACACCTTC.